This TCR beta chain was sequenced for a study of control samples from healthy donors and cancer patients. The CDR3 runs to 13 residues. The germline V and J ends were trimmed by 0 bases and 7 bases, with 10 bases remaining between them. CDR1 is SGHTA, CDR2 FQGNSA, per germline. Data came from immunoSEQ multiplex PCR; TCRdb stores just in-frame clones and leaves some out. The sample has some 100,000 clones, approximately 90% seen once; the top ten hold approximately 7.8%. Sequenced material: blood. The sequence came from a young man in good health. This chain joins TRBV7-2 and TRBJ2-7; D is ambiguous. The CDR3 DNA reads as TGTGCCAGCAGCTTAGCGGGTGACCTGGAGCAGTACTTC. It encodes CASSLAGDLEQYF.